The rows below give T cell receptor beta chains drawn from one sample of a study of blood T cell repertoires in COVID-19. Assay: immunoSEQ multiplex PCR; the TCRdb copy retains only in-frame clones and omits some. The table includes around 320,000 clones, 90% detected once. Sequencing input: PBMCs or T cells enriched from blood (not recorded which). The receptor set was obtained from a woman aged 18-29 years with acute COVID-19. The CDR3 runs from the conserved cysteine through the conserved F or W. D genes are given only for firm matches. Clone size is shown for a subset of rows, as once, few, many or a class of expanded clone.

abundance | d_gene | j_gene | v_gene | CDR3aa | CDR3nt
. | . | TRBJ2-1 | TRBV5-1 | CASSLAGSEYNEQFF | TGCGCCAGCAGCTTAGCGGGTTCCGAATACAATGAGCAGTTCTTC
. | . | TRBJ1-5 | TRBV28 | CASSLYEGVGNQPQHF | TGTGCCAGCAGTTTATATGAAGGAGTGGGCAATCAGCCCCAGCATTTT
. | . | TRBJ1-3 | TRBV2 | CASSAGRGRSGNTIYF | TGTGCCAGCAGCGCAGGGCGGGGGAGGTCTGGAAACACCATATATTTT
. | . | TRBJ2-4 | TRBV2 | CASSAAGHLIQYF | TGTGCCAGCAGTGCTGCAGGCCACCTCATTCAGTACTTC
. | TRBD1 | TRBJ2-5 | TRBV18 | CASSSTGVDTQYF | TGTGCCAGCTCATCGACAGGGGTGGATACCCAGTACTTC
. | . | TRBJ2-4 | TRBV7-9 | CASSLAWQGLTKNIQYF | TGTGCCAGCAGCTTAGCTTGGCAGGGGCTAACCAAAAACATTCAGTACTTC
few | . | TRBJ1-3 | TRBV9 | CASRSSAGDSGNTIYF | TGTGCCAGCAGATCTAGCGCCGGTGACTCTGGAAACACCATATATTTT
. | TRBD1 | TRBJ1-2 | TRBV5-1 | CASSLGDRVYGYTF | TGCGCCAGCAGCTTGGGGGACAGAGTCTATGGCTACACCTTC
few | . | TRBJ2-3 | TRBV19 | CASSILGSYTDTQYF | TGTGCCAGTAGTATTCTAGGGAGCTACACAGATACGCAGTATTTT
. | . | TRBJ1-2 | TRBV27 | CASSSPDPRGGYTF | TGTGCCAGCAGTTCACCGGACCCGCGGGGCGGCTACACCTTC
. | . | TRBJ2-7 | TRBV28 | CASSLWQAGEQYF | TGTGCCAGCAGTTTATGGCAGGCGGGTGAGCAGTACTTC
. | . | TRBJ1-2 | TRBV28 | CASSLPQEALRGYTF | TGTGCCAGCAGTTTGCCGCAGGAGGCCCTCAGAGGCTACACCTTC
. | . | TRBJ2-7 | TRBV5-1 | CASSLVGTFDEQYF | TGCGCCAGCAGCTTAGTGGGGACATTCGACGAGCAGTACTTC
few | . | TRBJ2-7 | TRBV6-6 | CASSQDYSYEQYF | TGTGCCAGCAGCCAGGACTACTCCTACGAGCAGTACTTC
. | . | TRBJ1-1 | TRBV11-3 | CASSRTGPGTEAFF | TGTGCCAGCAGCCGGACCGGCCCGGGGACTGAAGCTTTCTTT
. | TRBD2 | TRBJ2-7 | TRBV14 | CASSRGTGLFPGREQYF | TGTGCCAGCAGTCGTGGTACAGGACTTTTTCCCGGGAGGGAGCAGTACTTC
. | TRBD2 | TRBJ2-7 | TRBV4-2 | CASSPSLAGGFSYEQYF | TGTGCCAGCAGCCCCTCACTAGCGGGAGGATTCTCCTACGAGCAGTACTTC
. | . | TRBJ2-3 | TRBV1 | CTSSPSESSTDTQYF | TGCACCAGCAGCCCCTCGGAGAGCAGCACAGATACGCAGTATTTT
. | TRBD2 | TRBJ2-1 | TRBV7-9 | CASSSRLAGGPHNEQFF | TGTGCCAGCAGCTCCCGACTAGCGGGAGGGCCCCACAATGAGCAGTTCTTC
. | . | TRBJ1-1 | TRBV28 | CASAVSEAFF | TGTGCCAGCGCGGTGTCAGAAGCTTTCTTT
. | TRBD1 | TRBJ1-1 | TRBV19 | CASRLTGSTEAFF | TGTGCCAGTAGGCTGACAGGGTCCACTGAAGCTTTCTTT
. | . | TRBJ1-1 | TRBV19 | CASHWGGAAEAFF | TGTGCCAGCCATTGGGGGGGGGCGGCTGAAGCTTTCTTT
. | . | TRBJ1-2 | TRBV20-1 | CSASGGYGYTF | TGCAGTGCTAGCGGCGGGTATGGCTACACCTTC
. | . | TRBJ2-6 | TRBV9 | CASSPTGSGANVLTF | TGTGCCAGCAGCCCCACGGGGTCTGGGGCCAACGTCCTGACTTTC